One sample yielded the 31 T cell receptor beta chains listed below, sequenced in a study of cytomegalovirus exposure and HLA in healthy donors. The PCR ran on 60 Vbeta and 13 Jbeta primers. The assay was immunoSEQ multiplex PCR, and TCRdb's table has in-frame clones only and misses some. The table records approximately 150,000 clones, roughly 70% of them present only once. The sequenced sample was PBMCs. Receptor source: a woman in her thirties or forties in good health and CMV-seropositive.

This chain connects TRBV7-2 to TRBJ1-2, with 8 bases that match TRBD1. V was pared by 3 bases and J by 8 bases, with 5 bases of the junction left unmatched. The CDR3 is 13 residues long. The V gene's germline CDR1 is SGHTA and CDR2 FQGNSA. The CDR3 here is CASSFVQGAGYTF. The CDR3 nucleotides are TGTGCCAGCAGCTTCGTGCAGGGGGCCGGCTACACCTTC.

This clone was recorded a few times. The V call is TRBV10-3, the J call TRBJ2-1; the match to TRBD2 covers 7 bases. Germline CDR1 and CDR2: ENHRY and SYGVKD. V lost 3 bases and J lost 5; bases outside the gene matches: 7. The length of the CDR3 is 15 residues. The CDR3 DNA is TGTGCCATCAGTGATGGGCGGGGGTTACACAATGAGCAGTTCTTC. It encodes CAISDGRGLHNEQFF.

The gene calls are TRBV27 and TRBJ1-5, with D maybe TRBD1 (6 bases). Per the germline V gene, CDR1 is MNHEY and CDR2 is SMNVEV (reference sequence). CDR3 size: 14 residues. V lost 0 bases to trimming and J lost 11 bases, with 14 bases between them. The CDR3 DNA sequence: TGTGCCAGCAGTTTATCGGGGGACACCGGGGCCCAGCATTTT. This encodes CASSLSGDTGAQHF.

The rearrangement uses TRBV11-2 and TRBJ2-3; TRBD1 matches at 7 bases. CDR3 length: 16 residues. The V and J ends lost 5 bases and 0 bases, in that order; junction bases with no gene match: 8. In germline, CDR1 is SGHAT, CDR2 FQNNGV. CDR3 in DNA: TGTGCCAGCAGCCCCCGACAGGGCTCTAGCACAGATACGCAGTATTTT. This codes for CASSPRQGSSTDTQYF.

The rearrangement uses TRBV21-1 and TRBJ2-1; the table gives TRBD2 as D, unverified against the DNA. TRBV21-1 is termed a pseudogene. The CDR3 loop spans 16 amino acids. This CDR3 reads CASSVQREGLDNEQFF. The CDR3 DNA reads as TGTGCCAGCAGCGTCCAGCGGGAGGGCCTGGACAATGAGCAGTTCTTC.

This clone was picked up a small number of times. The CDR3 spells CASSLTRGYTF. The CDR3, as DNA: TGTGCCAGCAGTTTAACTAGGGGCTACACCTTC. This chain joins TRBV28 and TRBJ1-2; no clear D gene. Between the trimmed V and J ends, which lost 2 bases and 8 bases, there was a span of 6 bases. This CDR3 comprises 11 residues. Per the germline V gene, CDR1 is MDHEN and CDR2 is SYDVKM.

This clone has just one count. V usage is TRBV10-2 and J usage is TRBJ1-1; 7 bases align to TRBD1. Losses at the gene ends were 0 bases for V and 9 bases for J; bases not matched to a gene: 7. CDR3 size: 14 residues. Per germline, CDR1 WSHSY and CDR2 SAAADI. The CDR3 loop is CASSESMEQGKAFF. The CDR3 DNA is TGCGCCAGCAGTGAGTCGATGGAACAGGGGAAAGCTTTCTTT.

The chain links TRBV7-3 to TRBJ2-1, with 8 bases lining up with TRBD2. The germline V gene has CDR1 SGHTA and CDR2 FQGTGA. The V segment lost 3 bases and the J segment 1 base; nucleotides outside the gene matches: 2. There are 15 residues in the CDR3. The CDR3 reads CASSFGGGSYNEQFF. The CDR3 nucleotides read TGTGCCAGCAGCTTCGGCGGGGGGTCCTACAATGAGCAGTTCTTC.

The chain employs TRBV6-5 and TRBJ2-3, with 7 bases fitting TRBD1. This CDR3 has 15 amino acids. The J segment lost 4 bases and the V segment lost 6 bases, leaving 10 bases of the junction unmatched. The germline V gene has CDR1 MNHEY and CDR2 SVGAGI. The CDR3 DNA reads TGTGCCAGCAGAACAGGGGAGAGTGGGGCAGATACGCAGTATTTT. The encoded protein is CASRTGESGADTQYF.

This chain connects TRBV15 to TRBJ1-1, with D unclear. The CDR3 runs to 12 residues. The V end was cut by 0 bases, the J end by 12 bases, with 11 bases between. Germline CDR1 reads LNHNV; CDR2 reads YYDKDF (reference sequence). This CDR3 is CATSRDTARPFF. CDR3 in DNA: TGTGCCACCAGCAGAGACACAGCCAGACCTTTCTTT.

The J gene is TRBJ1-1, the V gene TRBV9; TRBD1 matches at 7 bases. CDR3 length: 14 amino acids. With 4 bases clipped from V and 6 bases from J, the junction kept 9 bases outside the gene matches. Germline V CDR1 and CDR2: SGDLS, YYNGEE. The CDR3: CASSPQTGPAEAFF. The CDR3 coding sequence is TGTGCCAGCAGCCCTCAGACAGGGCCAGCTGAAGCTTTCTTT.

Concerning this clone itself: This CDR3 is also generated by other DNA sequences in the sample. The CDR3 reads CASSVATGSSYEQYF. The CDR3 DNA sequence: TGTGCCAGCAGCGTAGCTACCGGGAGCTCCTACGAGCAGTACTTC. The chain combines TRBV9 with TRBJ2-7; tentative D call: TRBD2 (6 bases). The germline V gene has CDR1 SGDLS and CDR2 YYNGEE. The CDR3 covers 15 residues. V lost 0 bases to trimming and J lost 0 bases, with 10 bases between them.

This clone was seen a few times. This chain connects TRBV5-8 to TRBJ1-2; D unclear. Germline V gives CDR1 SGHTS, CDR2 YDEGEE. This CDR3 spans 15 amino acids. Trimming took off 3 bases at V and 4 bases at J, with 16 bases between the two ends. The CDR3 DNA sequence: TGTGCCAGCAGCTCGCCCTCGACTGGGAGCTATGGCTACACCTTC. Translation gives CASSSPSTGSYGYTF.

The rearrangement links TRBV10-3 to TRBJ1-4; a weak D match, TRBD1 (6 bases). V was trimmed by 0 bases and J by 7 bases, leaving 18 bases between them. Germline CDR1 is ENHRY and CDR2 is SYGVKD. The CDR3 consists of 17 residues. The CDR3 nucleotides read TGTGCCATCAGTGAGTCAACAGGGAAAATCGACCGTGAAAAACTGTTTTTT. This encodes CAISESTGKIDREKLFF.

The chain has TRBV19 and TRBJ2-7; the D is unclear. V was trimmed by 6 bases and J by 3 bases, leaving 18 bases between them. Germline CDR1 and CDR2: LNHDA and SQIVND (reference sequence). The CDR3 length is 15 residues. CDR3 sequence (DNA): TGTGCCAGTAGAACCCAGGCACGCCTTAACTACGAGCAGTACTTC. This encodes CASRTQARLNYEQYF.

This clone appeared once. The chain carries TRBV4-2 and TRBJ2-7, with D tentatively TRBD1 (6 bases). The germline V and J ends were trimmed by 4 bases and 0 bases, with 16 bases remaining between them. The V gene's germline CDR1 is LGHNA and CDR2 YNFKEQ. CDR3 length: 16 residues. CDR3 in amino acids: CASSLIPGASSYEQYF. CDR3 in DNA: TGTGCCAGCAGCCTTATCCCAGGGGCTAGCTCCTACGAGCAGTACTTC.

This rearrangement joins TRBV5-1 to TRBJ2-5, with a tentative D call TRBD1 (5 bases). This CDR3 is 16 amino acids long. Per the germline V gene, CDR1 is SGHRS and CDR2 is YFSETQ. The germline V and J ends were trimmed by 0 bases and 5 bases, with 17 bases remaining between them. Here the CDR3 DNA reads TGCGCCAGCAGCTTGGACCCTACAGGTTTGGGGGAGACCCAGTACTTC. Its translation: CASSLDPTGLGETQYF.

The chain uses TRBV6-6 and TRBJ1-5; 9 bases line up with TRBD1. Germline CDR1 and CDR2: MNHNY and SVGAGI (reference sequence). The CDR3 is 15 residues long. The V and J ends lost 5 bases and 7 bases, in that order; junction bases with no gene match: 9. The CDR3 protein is CASSARTGEGQPQHF. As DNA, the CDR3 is TGTGCCAGCAGTGCTAGGACAGGGGAGGGCCAGCCCCAGCATTTT.

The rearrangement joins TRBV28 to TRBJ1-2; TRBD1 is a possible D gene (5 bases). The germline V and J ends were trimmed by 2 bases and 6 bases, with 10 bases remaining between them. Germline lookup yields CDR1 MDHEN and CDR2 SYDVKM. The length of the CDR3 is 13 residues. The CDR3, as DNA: TGTGCCAGCAGTTTAGACAGACTCCATGGCTACACCTTC. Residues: CASSLDRLHGYTF.

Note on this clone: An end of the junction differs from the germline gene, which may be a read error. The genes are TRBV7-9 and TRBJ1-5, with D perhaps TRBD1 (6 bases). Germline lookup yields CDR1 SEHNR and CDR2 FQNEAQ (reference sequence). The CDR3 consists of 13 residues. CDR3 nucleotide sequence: TGTGCCAGCAGCCCGGAACAGGGACGGCCCCAGAATTTT. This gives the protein CASSPEQGRPQNF.

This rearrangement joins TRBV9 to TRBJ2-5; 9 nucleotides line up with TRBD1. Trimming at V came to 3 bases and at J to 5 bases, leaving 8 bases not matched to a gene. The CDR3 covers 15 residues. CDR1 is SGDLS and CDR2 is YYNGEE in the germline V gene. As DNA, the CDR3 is TGTGCCAGCAGCGCCCGGACAGGGGCGGGGGAGACCCAGTACTTC. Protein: CASSARTGAGETQYF.

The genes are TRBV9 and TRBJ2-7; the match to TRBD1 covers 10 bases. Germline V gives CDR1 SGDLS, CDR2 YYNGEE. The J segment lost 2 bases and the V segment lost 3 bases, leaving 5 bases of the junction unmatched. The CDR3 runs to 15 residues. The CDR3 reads CASSGGQGPAYEQYF. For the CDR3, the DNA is TGTGCCAGCAGCGGGGGACAGGGGCCGGCCTACGAGCAGTACTTC.

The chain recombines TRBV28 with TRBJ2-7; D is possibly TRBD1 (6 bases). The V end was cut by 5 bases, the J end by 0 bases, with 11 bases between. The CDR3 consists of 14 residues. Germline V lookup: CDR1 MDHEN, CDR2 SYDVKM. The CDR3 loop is CASSLPTGSYEQYF. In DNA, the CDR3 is TGTGCCAGCAGTCTACCGACAGGCTCCTACGAGCAGTACTTC.

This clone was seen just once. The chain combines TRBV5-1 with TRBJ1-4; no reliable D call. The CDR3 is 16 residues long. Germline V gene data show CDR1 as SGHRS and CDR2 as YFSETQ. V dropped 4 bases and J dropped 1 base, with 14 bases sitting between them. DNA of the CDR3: TGCGCCAGCAGCGCGGCGTCGGTTGGAACTAATGAAAAACTGTTTTTT. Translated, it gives CASSAASVGTNEKLFF.

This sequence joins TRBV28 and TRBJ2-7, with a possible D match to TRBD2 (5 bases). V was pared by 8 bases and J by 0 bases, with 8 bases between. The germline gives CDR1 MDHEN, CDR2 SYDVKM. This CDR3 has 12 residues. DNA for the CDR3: TGTGCCAGCGGGGAGCCCTCCTACGAGCAGTACTTC. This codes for CASGEPSYEQYF.

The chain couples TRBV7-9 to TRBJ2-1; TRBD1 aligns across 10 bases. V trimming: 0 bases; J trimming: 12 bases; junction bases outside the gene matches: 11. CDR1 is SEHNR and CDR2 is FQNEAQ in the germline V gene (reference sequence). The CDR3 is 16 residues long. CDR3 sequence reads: CASSLAGTGDLQGQFF. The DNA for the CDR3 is TGTGCCAGCAGCTTAGCCGGGACAGGGGACCTACAGGGGCAGTTCTTC.

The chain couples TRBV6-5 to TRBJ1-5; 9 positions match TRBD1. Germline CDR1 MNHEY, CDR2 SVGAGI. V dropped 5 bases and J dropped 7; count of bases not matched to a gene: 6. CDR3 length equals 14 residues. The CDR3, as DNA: TGTGCCAGCAGTCAAGGACAGGGGCGACAGCCCCAGCATTTT. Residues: CASSQGQGRQPQHF.

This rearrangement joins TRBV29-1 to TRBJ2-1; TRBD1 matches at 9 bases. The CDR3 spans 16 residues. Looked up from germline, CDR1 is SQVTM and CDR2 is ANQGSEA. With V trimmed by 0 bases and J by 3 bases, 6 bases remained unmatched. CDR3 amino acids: CSVEEVDRGIYNEQFF. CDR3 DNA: TGCAGCGTTGAAGAAGTTGACAGGGGGATCTACAATGAGCAGTTCTTC.

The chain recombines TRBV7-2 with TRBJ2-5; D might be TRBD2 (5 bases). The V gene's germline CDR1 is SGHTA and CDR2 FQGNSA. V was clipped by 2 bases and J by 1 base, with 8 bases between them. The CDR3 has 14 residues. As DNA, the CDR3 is TGTGCCAGCAGCTTAAGCCGGGGCCAAGAGACCCAGTACTTC. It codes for CASSLSRGQETQYF.

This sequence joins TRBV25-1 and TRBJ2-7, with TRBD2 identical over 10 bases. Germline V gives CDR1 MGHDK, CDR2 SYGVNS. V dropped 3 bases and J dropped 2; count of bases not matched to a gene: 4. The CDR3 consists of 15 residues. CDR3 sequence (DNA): TGTGCCAGCAGTGATTCTAGCGGGAGCCCCTACGAGCAGTACTTC. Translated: CASSDSSGSPYEQYF.

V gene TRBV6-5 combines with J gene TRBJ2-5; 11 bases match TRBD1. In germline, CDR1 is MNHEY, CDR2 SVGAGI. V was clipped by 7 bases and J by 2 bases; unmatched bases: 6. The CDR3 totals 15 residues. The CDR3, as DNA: TGTGCCAGCAATTCCGGACAGGGGGCACAAGAGACCCAGTACTTC. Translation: CASNSGQGAQETQYF.